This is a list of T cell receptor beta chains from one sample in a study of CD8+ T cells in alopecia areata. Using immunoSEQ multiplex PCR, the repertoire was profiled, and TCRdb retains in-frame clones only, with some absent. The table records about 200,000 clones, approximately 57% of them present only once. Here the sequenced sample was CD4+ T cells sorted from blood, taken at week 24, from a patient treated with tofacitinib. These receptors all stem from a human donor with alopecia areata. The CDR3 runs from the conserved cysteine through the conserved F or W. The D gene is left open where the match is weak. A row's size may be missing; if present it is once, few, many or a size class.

CASSLGGRPELYGYTF | TGTGCCAGCAGCTTAGGAGGACGGCCCGAACTTTATGGCTACACCTTC | TRBJ1-2 | TRBV7-2 | - | -
CASSRGTTRPYEQYF | TGTGCCAGCAGCCGCGGGACAACTCGACCCTACGAGCAGTACTTC | TRBJ2-7 | TRBV11-2 | - | -
CASTQGADTQYF | TGTGCCAGCACACAGGGCGCAGATACGCAGTATTTT | TRBJ2-3 | TRBV25-1 | - | -
CATSRDRSYQETQYF | TGTGCCACCAGCAGAGATCGGTCGTACCAAGAGACCCAGTACTTC | TRBJ2-5 | TRBV15 | - | -
CASKVERGAHNEQFF | TGTGCCAGCAAGGTTGAGCGGGGGGCACACAATGAGCAGTTCTTC | TRBJ2-1 | TRBV2 | TRBD2 | -
CSVGPEPEAFF | TGCAGCGTTGGCCCTGAACCTGAAGCTTTCTTT | TRBJ1-1 | TRBV29-1 | - | -
CAWSTGQGAEKLFF | TGTGCCTGGAGTACCGGACAGGGGGCTGAAAAACTGTTTTTT | TRBJ1-4 | TRBV30 | TRBD1 | -
CASSLVGGTAFF | TGTGCCAGCAGCTTGGTTGGGGGCACAGCTTTCTTT | TRBJ1-1 | TRBV5-6 | - | -
CAWSTGINYGYTF | TGTGCCTGGAGTACGGGGATTAACTATGGCTACACCTTC | TRBJ1-2 | TRBV30 | - | once
CASSQEETGNYGYTF | TGCGCCAGCAGCCAAGAGGAGACTGGAAACTATGGCTACACCTTC | TRBJ1-2 | TRBV4-3 | - | once
CASSPGTGWGYGYTF | TGCGCCAGCAGCCCCGGGACAGGTTGGGGGTATGGCTACACCTTC | TRBJ1-2 | TRBV4-3 | TRBD1 | -
CASSLGVSDTQYF | TGTGCCAGCAGCTTAGGGGTGTCAGATACGCAGTATTTT | TRBJ2-3 | TRBV7-9 | - | few
CASSLAPGVNTEAFF | TGTGCCAGCAGCTTAGCGCCAGGGGTTAACACTGAAGCTTTCTTT | TRBJ1-1 | TRBV7-2 | - | -
CASSLGGQDFTEAFF | TGTGCCAGCAGCTTAGGCGGTCAGGATTTCACTGAAGCTTTCTTT | TRBJ1-1 | TRBV13 | - | once
CASSVAYRKDADTQYF | TGTGCCAGCAGCGTAGCTTACAGGAAAGACGCAGATACGCAGTATTTT | TRBJ2-3 | TRBV9 | - | -
CASSKLVSGTGYTEAFF | TGTGCCAGCAGCAAGCTAGTATCCGGGACAGGGTACACTGAAGCTTTCTTT | TRBJ1-1 | TRBV5-6 | TRBD1 | -
CASSLSGLAGTDTQYF | TGTGCCAGCAGCTTAAGCGGCCTAGCGGGAACAGATACGCAGTATTTT | TRBJ2-3 | TRBV7-2 | TRBD2 | -
CAWSRTAEGQPQHF | TGTGCCTGGAGTAGGACCGCGGAGGGGCAGCCCCAGCATTTT | TRBJ1-5 | TRBV30 | - | -
CASRGLAGHNEQFF | TGCGCCAGCAGGGGACTAGCGGGGCACAATGAGCAGTTCTTC | TRBJ2-1 | TRBV10-2 | TRBD2 | many
CAWSRDRGPGSYNEQFF | TGTGCCTGGTCCCGGGACAGGGGGCCGGGGTCCTACAATGAGCAGTTCTTC | TRBJ2-1 | TRBV30 | TRBD1 | -
CASSLQENYGYTF | TGTGCCAGCAGCTTACAAGAAAACTATGGCTACACCTTC | TRBJ1-2 | TRBV7-2 | - | -
CASSETSGGPSTDTQYF | TGTGCCAGTAGCGAAACTAGCGGGGGGCCCAGCACAGATACGCAGTATTTT | TRBJ2-3 | TRBV19 | TRBD2 | once
CAGVAGAEAFF | TGTGCCGGGGTGGCAGGCGCTGAAGCTTTCTTT | TRBJ1-1 | TRBV30 | - | few
CASSQDLAGRYNEQFF | TGCGCCAGCAGCCAAGATCTAGCGGGGAGATACAATGAGCAGTTCTTC | TRBJ2-1 | TRBV4-3 | TRBD2 | -
CASSSTSGGITQYF | TGCGCCAGCAGCTCAACTAGCGGGGGTATAACGCAGTATTTT | TRBJ2-3 | TRBV5-1 | TRBD2 | -
CASSRGGANTEAFF | TGCGCCAGCAGCCGAGGGGGAGCTAACACTGAAGCTTTCTTT | TRBJ1-1 | TRBV4-3 | - | -
CASTPGGPRSGYTF | TGTGCCAGCACCCCGGGAGGTCCACGGTCGGGCTACACCTTC | TRBJ1-2 | TRBV5-6 | - | -
CAWSVDTEAFF | TGTGCCTGGAGTGTCGACACTGAAGCTTTCTTT | TRBJ1-1 | TRBV30 | - | few
CASSLVHGLDGTTEAFF | TGTGCCAGCAGCTTGGTACATGGGCTTGACGGAACCACTGAAGCTTTCTTT | TRBJ1-1 | TRBV5-4 | - | -
CASSQGTSGGEQYF | TGTGCCAGCAGCCAAGGGACTAGCGGGGGGGAGCAGTACTTC | TRBJ2-5 | TRBV4-2 | TRBD2 | -
CASSWGQGSSGANVLTF | TGTGCCAGCAGCTGGGGACAGGGTAGCTCTGGGGCCAACGTCCTGACTTTC | TRBJ2-6 | TRBV5-4 | TRBD1 | -
CSVGQGMKETQYF | TGCAGCGTGGGACAGGGGATGAAAGAGACCCAGTACTTC | TRBJ2-5 | TRBV29-1 | TRBD1 | -
CASSYGTGVNEKLFF | TGTGCCAGCAGTTACGGGACAGGAGTGAATGAAAAACTGTTTTTT | TRBJ1-4 | TRBV6-5 | TRBD1 | few
CAWSTSDVSHEQFF | TGTGCCTGGAGTACCAGCGACGTGTCCCATGAGCAGTTCTTC | TRBJ2-1 | TRBV30 | - | once
CAWGTGGSPLHF | TGTGCCTGGGGGACCGGAGGATCACCCCTCCACTTT | TRBJ1-6 | TRBV30 | - | -
CASSPAGTGGSSGKNIQYF | TGTGCCAGCAGTCCGGCGGGGACAGGGGGAAGTTCGGGCAAAAACATTCAGTACTTC | TRBJ2-4 | TRBV27 | TRBD1 | -
CSVVGDTNYGYTF | TGCAGCGTTGTCGGGGACACTAACTATGGCTACACCTTC | TRBJ1-2 | TRBV29-1 | - | -
CASSYGAEGTEAFF | TGTGCCAGCAGCTACGGGGCGGAAGGCACTGAAGCTTTCTTT | TRBJ1-1 | TRBV13 | - | many
CASTLRRSGANVLTF | TGTGCCAGCACCCTCAGACGCTCTGGGGCCAACGTCCTGACTTTC | TRBJ2-6 | TRBV6-4 | - | -
CAWGGGTGINQPQHF | TGTGCCTGGGGAGGCGGGACAGGCATTAATCAGCCCCAGCATTTT | TRBJ1-5 | TRBV30 | TRBD1 | -
CASSLDSAPSTDTQYF | TGTGCCAGCAGCTTAGATTCAGCTCCTAGCACAGATACGCAGTATTTT | TRBJ2-3 | TRBV11-1 | - | -
CSVAGTSGAAYEQYF | TGCAGCGTTGCGGGTACTAGCGGGGCCGCCTACGAGCAGTACTTC | TRBJ2-7 | TRBV29-1 | TRBD2 | few
CASSSGTGTYEQYF | TGTGCCAGTAGTTCCGGGACAGGAACCTACGAGCAGTACTTC | TRBJ2-7 | TRBV19 | TRBD1 | -
CASSSEIGIYEQYF | TGCGCCAGCAGCTCTGAGATTGGGATCTACGAGCAGTACTTC | TRBJ2-7 | TRBV5-1 | - | -
CASSVTSTQSTDTQYF | TGTGCCAGCAGCGTAACCAGCACCCAAAGCACAGATACGCAGTATTTT | TRBJ2-3 | TRBV9 | - | -
CSDLGGNRGYTF | TGCAGCGACCTGGGGGGGAATCGGGGCTACACCTTC | TRBJ1-2 | TRBV29-1 | - | -
CSSRGADNEKLFF | TGCAGCTCACGGGGGGCCGATAATGAAAAACTGTTTTTT | TRBJ1-4 | TRBV29-1 | - | once
CASSSTGGVDTQYF | TGTGCCAGCAGCTCTACAGGGGGCGTAGATACGCAGTATTTT | TRBJ2-3 | TRBV7-9 | TRBD1 | -
CASSRAGRGNWYTEAFF | TGTGCCAGTAGTAGGGCAGGACGAGGAAATTGGTACACTGAAGCTTTCTTT | TRBJ1-1 | TRBV19 | - | many
CASSPRQGQASYEQYF | TGTGCCAGCTCACCACGGCAGGGACAGGCCTCCTACGAGCAGTACTTC | TRBJ2-7 | TRBV18 | TRBD1 | few